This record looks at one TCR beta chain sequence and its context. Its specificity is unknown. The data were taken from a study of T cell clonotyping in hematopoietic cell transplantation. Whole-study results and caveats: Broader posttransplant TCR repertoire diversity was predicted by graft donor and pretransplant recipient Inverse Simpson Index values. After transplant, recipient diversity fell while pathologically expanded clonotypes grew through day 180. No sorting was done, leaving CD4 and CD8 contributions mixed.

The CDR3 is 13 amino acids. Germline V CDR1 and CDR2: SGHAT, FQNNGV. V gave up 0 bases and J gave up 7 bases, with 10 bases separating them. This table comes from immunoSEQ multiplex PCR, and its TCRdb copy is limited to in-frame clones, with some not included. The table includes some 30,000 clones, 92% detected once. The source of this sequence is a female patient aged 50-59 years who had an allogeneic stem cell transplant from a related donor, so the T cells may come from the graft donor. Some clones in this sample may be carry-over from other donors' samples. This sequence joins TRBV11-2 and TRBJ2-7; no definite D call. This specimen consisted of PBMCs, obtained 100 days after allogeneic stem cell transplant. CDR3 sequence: CASSLEGPSEQYF. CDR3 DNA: TGTGCCAGCAGCTTAGAAGGGCCTAGTGAGCAGTACTTC.